Listed below are T cell receptor beta chains from one sample, sequenced in a study of shared clonotypes between healthy human individuals. The repertoire was sequenced with immunoSEQ multiplex PCR; TCRdb's copy has only in-frame clones and lacks some. The table records about 590,000 clones, roughly 95% of them present only once. The sample taken for sequencing was naive CD8+ T cells sorted from blood. The origin of the receptors is a woman under 40 in good health. CDR3s include the opening cysteine and the closing phenylalanine or tryptophan. The order of the fields is CDR3 protein, CDR3 DNA, J gene, D gene, V gene. The D gene is left open where the match is weak.

CDR3 protein: CASSSRDRGYEQYF
CDR3 DNA: TGTGCCAGCAGCTCCCGGGACAGGGGTTACGAGCAGTACTTC
J gene: TRBJ2-7
D gene: TRBD1
V gene: TRBV5-4

CDR3 protein: CASSEAPGTDNEKLFF
CDR3 DNA: TGTGCCAGCAGTGAAGCGCCTGGGACAGATAATGAAAAACTGTTTTTT
J gene: TRBJ1-4
D gene: TRBD1
V gene: TRBV6-1

CDR3 protein: CASRGQPSYEQYF
CDR3 DNA: TGTGCCAGCCGCGGACAGCCGTCCTACGAGCAGTACTTC
J gene: TRBJ2-7
D gene: -
V gene: TRBV6-1

CDR3 protein: CASRRTIDKETQYF
CDR3 DNA: TGTGCCAGCAGACGGACGATTGATAAAGAGACCCAGTACTTC
J gene: TRBJ2-5
D gene: -
V gene: TRBV7-9

CDR3 protein: CASPEGLAYYEQYF
CDR3 DNA: TGTGCCAGCCCCGAGGGACTAGCTTACTACGAGCAGTACTTC
J gene: TRBJ2-7
D gene: -
V gene: TRBV21-1

CDR3 protein: CASSSPFSSYNEQFF
CDR3 DNA: TGTGCCAGCAGTTCCCCCTTTAGCTCCTACAATGAGCAGTTCTTC
J gene: TRBJ2-1
D gene: -
V gene: TRBV28

CDR3 protein: CSVEATGANEQFF
CDR3 DNA: TGCAGCGTTGAAGCTACAGGGGCCAATGAGCAGTTCTTC
J gene: TRBJ2-1
D gene: TRBD1
V gene: TRBV29-1

CDR3 protein: CASSLTFTGNTEAFF
CDR3 DNA: TGTGCCAGCAGTTTAACTTTCACAGGGAACACTGAAGCTTTCTTT
J gene: TRBJ1-1
D gene: -
V gene: TRBV28

CDR3 protein: CAISDSGLAGNLGQFF
CDR3 DNA: TGTGCCATCAGTGACTCGGGGCTAGCGGGCAACCTTGGGCAGTTCTTC
J gene: TRBJ2-1
D gene: TRBD2
V gene: TRBV10-3

CDR3 protein: CASSHTGQGDEQYF
CDR3 DNA: TGTGCCAGCAGCCATACCGGACAGGGCGACGAGCAGTACTTC
J gene: TRBJ2-7
D gene: TRBD1
V gene: TRBV5-4

CDR3 protein: CATTRTGLEQFF
CDR3 DNA: TGTGCCACCACCAGGACAGGGCTTGAGCAGTTCTTC
J gene: TRBJ2-1
D gene: TRBD1
V gene: TRBV15

CDR3 protein: CASSQLTGWDETQYF
CDR3 DNA: TGTGCCAGCAGCCAGCTGACAGGGTGGGATGAGACCCAGTACTTC
J gene: TRBJ2-5
D gene: TRBD1
V gene: TRBV14

CDR3 protein: CASSPSLNEQFF
CDR3 DNA: TGTGCCAGCAGCCCCTCATTAAATGAGCAGTTCTTC
J gene: TRBJ2-1
D gene: -
V gene: TRBV13